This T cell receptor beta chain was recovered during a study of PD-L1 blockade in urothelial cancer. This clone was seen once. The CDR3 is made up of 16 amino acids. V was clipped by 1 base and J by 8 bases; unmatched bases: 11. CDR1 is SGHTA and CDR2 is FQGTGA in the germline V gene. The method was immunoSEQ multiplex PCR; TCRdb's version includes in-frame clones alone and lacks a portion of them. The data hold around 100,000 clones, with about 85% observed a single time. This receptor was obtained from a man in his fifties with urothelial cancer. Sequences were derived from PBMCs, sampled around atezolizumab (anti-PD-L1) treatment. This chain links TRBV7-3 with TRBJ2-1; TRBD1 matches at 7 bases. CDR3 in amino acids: CASSLNARTGWDEQFF. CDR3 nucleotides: TGTGCCAGCAGCTTAAATGCTCGGACAGGATGGGATGAGCAGTTCTTC.